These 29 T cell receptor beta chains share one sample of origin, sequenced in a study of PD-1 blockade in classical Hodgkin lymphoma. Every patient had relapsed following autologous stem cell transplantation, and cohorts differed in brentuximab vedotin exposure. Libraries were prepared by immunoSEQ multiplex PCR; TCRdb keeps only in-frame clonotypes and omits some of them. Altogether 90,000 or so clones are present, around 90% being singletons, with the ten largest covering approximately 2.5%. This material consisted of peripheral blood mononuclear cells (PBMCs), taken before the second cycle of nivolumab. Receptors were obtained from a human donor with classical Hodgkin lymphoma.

The chain's CDR3 is CASGSTGGEKLFF. CDR3 DNA sequence: TGTGCTAGTGGTTCGACAGGAGGTGAAAAACTGTTTTTT. The V call is TRBV12-5, the J call TRBJ1-4; possible D gene TRBD1, 6 bases. This CDR3 spans 13 amino acids. CDR1 and CDR2 from the germline V gene are LGHNT and FRNRAP. The V and J ends lost 4 bases and 7 bases respectively, with 10 bases between them. The complete variable domain, with remaining parts taken from reference TRBV12-5 and TRBJ1-4, reads DARVTQTPRHKVTEMGQEVTMRCQPILGHNTVFWYRQTMMQGLELLAYFRNRAPLDDSGMPKDRFSAEMPDATLATLKIQPSEPRDSAVYFCASGSTGGEKLFFGSGTQLSVL.

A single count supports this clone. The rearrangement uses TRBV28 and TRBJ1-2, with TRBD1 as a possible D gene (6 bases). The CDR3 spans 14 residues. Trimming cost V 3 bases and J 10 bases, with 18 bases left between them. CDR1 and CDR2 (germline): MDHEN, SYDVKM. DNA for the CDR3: TGTGCCAGCAGTTTTGTTGATACTAGGACAGCCTACACCTTC. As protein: CASSFVDTRTAYTF.

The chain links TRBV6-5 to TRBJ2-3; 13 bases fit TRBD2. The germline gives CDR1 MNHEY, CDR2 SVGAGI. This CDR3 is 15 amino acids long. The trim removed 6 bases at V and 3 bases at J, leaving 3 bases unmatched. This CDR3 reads CASRRLAGGTDTQYF. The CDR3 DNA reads TGTGCCAGCAGGCGACTAGCGGGAGGTACAGATACGCAGTATTTT.

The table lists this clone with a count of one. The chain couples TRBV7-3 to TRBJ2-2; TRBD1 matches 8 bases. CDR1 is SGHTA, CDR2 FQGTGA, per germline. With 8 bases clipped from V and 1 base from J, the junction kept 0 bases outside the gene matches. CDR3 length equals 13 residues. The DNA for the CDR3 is TGTGCCAGCGGGACAGGGAACACCGGGGAGCTGTTTTTT. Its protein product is CASGTGNTGELFF.

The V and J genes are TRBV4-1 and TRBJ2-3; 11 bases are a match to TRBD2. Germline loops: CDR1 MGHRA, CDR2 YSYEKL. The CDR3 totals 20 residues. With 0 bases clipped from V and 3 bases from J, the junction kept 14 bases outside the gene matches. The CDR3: CASSQDGETSGNPRTDTQYF. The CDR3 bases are TGCGCCAGCAGCCAAGATGGAGAGACTAGCGGGAACCCCCGGACAGATACGCAGTATTTT.

The CDR3, as DNA: TGTGCCAGTAGTCCTAGCGCTGGGTACGAGCAGTACTTC. Its protein is CASSPSAGYEQYF. This chain links TRBV19 with TRBJ2-7, with D perhaps TRBD2 (6 bases). Trimming removed 5 bases at V and 4 bases at J, with 12 bases between. Germline V gives CDR1 LNHDA, CDR2 SQIVND (reference sequence). This CDR3 has 13 amino acids.

The CDR3 spells CASSFGPNKETQYF. The CDR3 DNA reads TGCGCCAGCAGCTTCGGACCTAACAAAGAGACCCAGTACTTC. V and J are TRBV5-1 and TRBJ2-5; no clear D. In germline, CDR1 is SGHRS, CDR2 YFSETQ. The CDR3 is 14 amino acids. Trimming removed 2 bases from V and 3 bases from J, with 11 bases in between.

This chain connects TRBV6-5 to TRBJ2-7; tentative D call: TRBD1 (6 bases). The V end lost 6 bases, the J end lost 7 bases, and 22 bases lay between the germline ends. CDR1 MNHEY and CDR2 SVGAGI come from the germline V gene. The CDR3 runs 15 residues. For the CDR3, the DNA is TGTGCCAGCAGCCCTATCACAGGGAGCCTCTGGGAGCAGTACTTC. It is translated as CASSPITGSLWEQYF.

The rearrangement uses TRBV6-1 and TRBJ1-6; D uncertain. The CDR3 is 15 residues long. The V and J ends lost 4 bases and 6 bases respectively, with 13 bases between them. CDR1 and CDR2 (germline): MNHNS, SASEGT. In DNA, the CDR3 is TGTGCCAGCAGTGCAGTTAAACAGAGTAATTCACCCCTCCACTTT. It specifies CASSAVKQSNSPLHF.

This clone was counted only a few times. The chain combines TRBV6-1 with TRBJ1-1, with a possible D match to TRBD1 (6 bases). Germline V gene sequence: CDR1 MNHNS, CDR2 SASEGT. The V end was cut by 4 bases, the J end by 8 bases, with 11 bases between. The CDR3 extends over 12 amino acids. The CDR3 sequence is CASSGTGQEAFF. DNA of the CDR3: TGTGCCAGCAGTGGTACTGGACAGGAAGCTTTCTTT.

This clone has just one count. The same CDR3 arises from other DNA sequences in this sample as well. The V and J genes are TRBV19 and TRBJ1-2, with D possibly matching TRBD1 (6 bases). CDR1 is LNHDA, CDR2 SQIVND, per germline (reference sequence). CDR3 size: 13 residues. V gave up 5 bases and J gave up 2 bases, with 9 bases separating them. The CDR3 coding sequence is TGTGCCAGTAGTCCCCAGGGGAACTATGGCTACACCTTC. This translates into CASSPQGNYGYTF.

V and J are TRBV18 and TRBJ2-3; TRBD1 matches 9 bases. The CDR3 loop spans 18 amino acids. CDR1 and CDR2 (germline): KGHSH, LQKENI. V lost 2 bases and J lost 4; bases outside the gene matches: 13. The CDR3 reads CASSPGPWGQGRPDTQYF. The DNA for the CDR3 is TGTGCCAGCTCACCAGGACCCTGGGGACAGGGTAGGCCAGATACGCAGTATTTT.

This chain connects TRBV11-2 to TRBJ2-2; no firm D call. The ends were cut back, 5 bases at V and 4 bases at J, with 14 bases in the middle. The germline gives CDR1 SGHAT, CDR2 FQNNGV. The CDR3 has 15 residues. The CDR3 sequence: CASSRSTSGTGELFF. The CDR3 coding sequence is TGTGCCAGCAGCAGATCAACGTCAGGCACCGGGGAGCTGTTTTTT.

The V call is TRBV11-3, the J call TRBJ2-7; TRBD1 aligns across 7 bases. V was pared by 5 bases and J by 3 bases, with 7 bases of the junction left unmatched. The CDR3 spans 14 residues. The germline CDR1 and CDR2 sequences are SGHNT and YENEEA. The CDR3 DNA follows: TGTGCCAGCAGCCCAGGGGCAGGGGGCTACGAGCAGTACTTC. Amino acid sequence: CASSPGAGGYEQYF.

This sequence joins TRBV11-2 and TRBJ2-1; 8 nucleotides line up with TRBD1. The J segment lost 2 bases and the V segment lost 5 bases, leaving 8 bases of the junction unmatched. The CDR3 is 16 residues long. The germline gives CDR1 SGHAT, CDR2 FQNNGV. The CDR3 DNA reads TGTGCCAGCAGCACCCCGACAGGGGTTCCCTACAATGAGCAGTTCTTC. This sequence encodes CASSTPTGVPYNEQFF.

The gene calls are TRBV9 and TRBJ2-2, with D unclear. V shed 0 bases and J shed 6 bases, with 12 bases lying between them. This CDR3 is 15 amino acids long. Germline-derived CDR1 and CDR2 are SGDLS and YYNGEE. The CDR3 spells CASSVAAVGPGELFF. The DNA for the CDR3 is TGTGCCAGCAGCGTAGCGGCGGTTGGCCCCGGGGAGCTGTTTTTT. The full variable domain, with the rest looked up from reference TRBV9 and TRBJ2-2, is DSGVTQTPKHLITATGQRVTLRCSPRSGDLSVYWYQQSLDQGLQFLIQYYNGEERAKGNILERFSAQQFPDLHSELNLSSLELGDSALYFCASSVAAVGPGELFFGEGSRLTVL.

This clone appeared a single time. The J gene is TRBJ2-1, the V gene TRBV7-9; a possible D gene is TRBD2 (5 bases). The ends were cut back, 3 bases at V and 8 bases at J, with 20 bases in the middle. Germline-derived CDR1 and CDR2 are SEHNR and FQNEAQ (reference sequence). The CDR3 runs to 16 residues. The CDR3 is CASSFVIRRSDDEQFF. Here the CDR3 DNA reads TGTGCCAGCAGCTTTGTGATCCGCCGTAGCGACGATGAGCAGTTCTTC.

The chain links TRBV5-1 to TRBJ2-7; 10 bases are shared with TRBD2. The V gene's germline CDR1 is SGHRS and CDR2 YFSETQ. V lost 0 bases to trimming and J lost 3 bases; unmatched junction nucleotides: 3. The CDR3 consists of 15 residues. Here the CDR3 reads CASSLELAGHYEQYF. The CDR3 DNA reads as TGCGCCAGCAGCTTGGAACTAGCGGGACACTACGAGCAGTACTTC.

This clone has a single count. CDR3 in amino acids: CASSLIYGTYEQYF. The CDR3 DNA follows: TGTGCCAGCAGTTTAATATACGGGACCTACGAGCAGTACTTC. The chain combines TRBV28 with TRBJ2-7; D might be TRBD2 (5 bases). Trimming left V 2 bases short and J 2 bases short, with 10 bases between. The CDR3 contains 14 residues. Per germline, CDR1 MDHEN and CDR2 SYDVKM.

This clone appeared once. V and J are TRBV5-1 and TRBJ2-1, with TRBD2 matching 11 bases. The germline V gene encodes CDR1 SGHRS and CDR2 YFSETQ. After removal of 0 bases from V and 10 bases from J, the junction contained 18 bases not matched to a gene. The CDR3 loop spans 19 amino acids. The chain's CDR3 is CASSLAYETSGSINREQFF. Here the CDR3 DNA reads TGCGCCAGCAGCTTGGCCTACGAAACTAGCGGGAGTATTAATAGGGAGCAGTTCTTC.

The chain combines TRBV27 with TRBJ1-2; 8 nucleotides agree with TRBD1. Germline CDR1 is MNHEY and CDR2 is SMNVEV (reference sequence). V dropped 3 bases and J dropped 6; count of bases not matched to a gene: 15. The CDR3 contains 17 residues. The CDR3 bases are TGTGCCAGCAGTTTGGTCAGGGGGCAACATTTCCTAAATGGCTACACCTTC. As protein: CASSLVRGQHFLNGYTF.

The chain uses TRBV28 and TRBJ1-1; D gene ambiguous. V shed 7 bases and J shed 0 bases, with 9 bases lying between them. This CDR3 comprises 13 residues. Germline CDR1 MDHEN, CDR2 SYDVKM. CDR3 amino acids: CASNGNLNTEAFF. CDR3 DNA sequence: TGTGCCAGCAACGGGAACCTGAACACTGAAGCTTTCTTT.

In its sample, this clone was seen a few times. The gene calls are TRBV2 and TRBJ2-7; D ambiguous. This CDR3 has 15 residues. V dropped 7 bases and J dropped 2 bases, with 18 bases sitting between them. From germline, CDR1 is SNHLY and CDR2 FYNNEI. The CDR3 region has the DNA TGTGCCAGCACCCCCCCCGCGGCACAGACCTACGAGCAGTACTTC. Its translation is CASTPPAAQTYEQYF.

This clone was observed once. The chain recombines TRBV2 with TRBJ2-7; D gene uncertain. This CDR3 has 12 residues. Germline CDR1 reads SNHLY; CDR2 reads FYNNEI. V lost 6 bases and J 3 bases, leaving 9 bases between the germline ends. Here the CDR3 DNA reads TGTGCCAGCAGGACCATGGTCTACGAGCAGTACTTC. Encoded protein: CASRTMVYEQYF. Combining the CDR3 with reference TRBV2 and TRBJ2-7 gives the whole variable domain EPEVTQTPSHQVTQMGQEVILRCVPISNHLYFYWYRQILGQKVEFLVSFYNNEISEKSEIFDDQFSVERPDGSNFTLKIRSTKLEDSAMYFCASRTMVYEQYFGPGTRLTVT.

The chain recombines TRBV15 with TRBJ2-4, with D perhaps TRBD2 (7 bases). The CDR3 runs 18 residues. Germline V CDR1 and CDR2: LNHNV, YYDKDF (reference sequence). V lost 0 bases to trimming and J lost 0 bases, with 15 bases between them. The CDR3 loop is CATSRDWGGGRAKNIQYF. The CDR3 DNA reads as TGTGCCACCAGCAGAGATTGGGGGGGCGGGAGAGCCAAAAACATTCAGTACTTC.

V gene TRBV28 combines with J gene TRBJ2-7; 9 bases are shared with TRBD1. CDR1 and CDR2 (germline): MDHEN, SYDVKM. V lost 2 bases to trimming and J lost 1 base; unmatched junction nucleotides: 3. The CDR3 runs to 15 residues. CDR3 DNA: TGTGCCAGCAGTTTACCCGGGACAGGGTCCTACGAGCAGTACTTC. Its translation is CASSLPGTGSYEQYF.

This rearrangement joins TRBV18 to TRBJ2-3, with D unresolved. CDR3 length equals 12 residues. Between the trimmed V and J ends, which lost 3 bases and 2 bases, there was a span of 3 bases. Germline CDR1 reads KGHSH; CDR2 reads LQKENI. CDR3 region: CASSPTTDTQYF. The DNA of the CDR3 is TGTGCCAGCTCACCTACCACAGATACGCAGTATTTT.

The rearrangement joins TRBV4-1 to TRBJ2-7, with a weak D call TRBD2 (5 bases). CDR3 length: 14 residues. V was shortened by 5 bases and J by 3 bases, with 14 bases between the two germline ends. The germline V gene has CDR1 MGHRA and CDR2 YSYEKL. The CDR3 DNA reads TGCGCCAGCAGCGGCGGGCAAAAGGGCTACGAGCAGTACTTC. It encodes CASSGGQKGYEQYF.

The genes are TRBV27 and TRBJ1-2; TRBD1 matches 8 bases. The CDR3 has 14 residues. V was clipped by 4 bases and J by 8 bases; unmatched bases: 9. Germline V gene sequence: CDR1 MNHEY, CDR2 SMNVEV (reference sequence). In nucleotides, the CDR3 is TGTGCCAGCAGTTCGGGAGGGACAGGTGCAGGCTACACCTTC. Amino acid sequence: CASSSGGTGAGYTF.